This TCR beta chain is from a study of T-cell reconstitution after alpha-beta-depleted transplantation in children. With 5 bases removed from V and 5 bases from J, the gap between germline ends came to 14 bases. Germline loops: CDR1 SQVTM, CDR2 ANQGSEA. The CDR3 extends over 13 amino acids. This clonotype was recorded many times. Its specificity is unknown. Points from the study as a whole: Several hundred rapidly expanded clones from non-depleted graft cells reportedly supplied alpha-beta T cells about two months post-transplant. From surviving recipient T cells and thymic progenitors came the high day-60 TCRbeta diversity observed in some patients. By one year post-transplant, T-cell counts and diversity largely arose from T cells that were newly produced.

Unique molecular identifiers were used in preparing the TCRbeta library. Via MiXCR, TCRdb re-called the PCR reads, giving one row per CDR3 protein. The sample gives 540,000 or so distinct CDR3 sequences, under 25% of which show up once; approximately 14% is in the top ten. Sample: PBMCs, mostly from graft donor cells, taken 360 days after TCRalphabeta/CD19-depleted stem cell transplant. This rearrangement joins TRBV29-1 to TRBJ2-3; D is undetermined. This sequence was found in a boy in the first two years of life who had a stem cell transplant for acute myeloid leukemia, so the T cells may come from the graft donor. CDR3 in DNA: TGCAGCGTTCCCCGGGCCCCGGGAGATACGCAGTATTTT. Translating gives CSVPRAPGDTQYF.